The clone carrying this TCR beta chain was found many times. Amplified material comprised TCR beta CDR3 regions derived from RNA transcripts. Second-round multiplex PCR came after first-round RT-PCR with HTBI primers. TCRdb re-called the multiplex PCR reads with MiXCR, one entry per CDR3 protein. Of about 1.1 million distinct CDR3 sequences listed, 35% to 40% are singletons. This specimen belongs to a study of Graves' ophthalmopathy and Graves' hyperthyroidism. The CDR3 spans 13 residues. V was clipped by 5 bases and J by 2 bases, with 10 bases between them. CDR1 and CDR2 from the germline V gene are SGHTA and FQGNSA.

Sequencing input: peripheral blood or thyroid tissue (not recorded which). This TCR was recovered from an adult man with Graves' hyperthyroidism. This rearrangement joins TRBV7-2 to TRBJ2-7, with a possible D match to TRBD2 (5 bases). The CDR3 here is CASSLTSTYEQYF. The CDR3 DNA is TGTGCCAGCAGCCTTACTAGTACCTACGAGCAGTACTTC.